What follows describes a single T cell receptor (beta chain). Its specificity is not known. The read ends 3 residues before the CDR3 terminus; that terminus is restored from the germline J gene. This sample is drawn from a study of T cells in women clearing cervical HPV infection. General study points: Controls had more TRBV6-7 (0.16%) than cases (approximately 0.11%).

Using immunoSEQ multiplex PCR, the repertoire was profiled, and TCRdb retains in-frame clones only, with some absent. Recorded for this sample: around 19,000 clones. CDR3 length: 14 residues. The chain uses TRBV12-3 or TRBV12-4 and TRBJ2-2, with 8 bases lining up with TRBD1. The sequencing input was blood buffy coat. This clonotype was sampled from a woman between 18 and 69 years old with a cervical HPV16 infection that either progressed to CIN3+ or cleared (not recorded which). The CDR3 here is CASSLGTGNEKLFF. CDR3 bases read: TGTGCCAGCAGTTTAGGGACAGGGAATGAAAAG.